One sample yielded the 16 T cell receptor beta chains listed below, sequenced in a study of blood T cell repertoires in COVID-19. The data were produced by immunoSEQ multiplex PCR, yet TCRdb's version contains in-frame clones alone and is incomplete. The sample comprises approximately 160,000 clones, around 80% of which are singletons, and 8% to 13% rests with the top ten. Material: peripheral blood. All receptors derive from a man between 60 and 70 years old with active or convalescent COVID-19.

The rearrangement links TRBV18 to TRBJ2-4, with D unclear. In germline, CDR1 is KGHSH, CDR2 LQKENI. This CDR3 spans 14 amino acids. Trimming removed 2 bases at V and 1 base at J, with 6 bases between. CDR3 nucleotide sequence: TGTGCCAGCTCACCAACGGTGGCCAAAAACATTCAGTACTTC. Protein product: CASSPTVAKNIQYF.

The V gene is TRBV7-2, the J gene TRBJ2-4; a weak D match, TRBD2 (6 bases). V lost 4 bases and J lost 16, with 20 bases in between. Per the germline V gene, CDR1 is SGHTA and CDR2 is FQGNSA. The CDR3 has 13 residues. The CDR3 here is CASSSAAGTPFYF. CDR3 in DNA: TGTGCCAGCAGCTCCGCCGCCGGGACTCCCTTTTACTTC.

The CDR3: CASSQRRTGRDTIYF. The CDR3 DNA reads as TGTGCCAGCAGCCAACGTCGGACAGGTCGGGACACCATATATTTT. The chain couples TRBV3-1 (or the pseudogene TRBV3-2) to TRBJ1-3; 7 bases are a match to TRBD1. V was pared by 2 bases and J by 8 bases, with 9 bases of the junction left unmatched. CDR3 length equals 15 residues. From germline, CDR1 is LGHDT and CDR2 YNNKEL (reference sequence).

The V call is TRBV29-1, the J call TRBJ1-2; perhaps TRBD1 as D (6 bases). Germline V lookup: CDR1 SQVTM, CDR2 ANQGSEA. V lost 4 bases to trimming and J lost 8 bases, with 11 bases between them. The CDR3 sequence is 11 residues long. The CDR3 coding sequence is TGCAGCGTTGCTCAGGGGAACGGCTACACCTTC. Its protein product is CSVAQGNGYTF.

The gene calls are TRBV7-2 and TRBJ1-3; no clear D. Germline CDR1 is SGHTA and CDR2 is FQGNSA. This CDR3 spans 14 amino acids. V dropped 3 bases and J dropped 4 bases, with 10 bases sitting between them. In nucleotides, the CDR3 is TGTGCCAGCAGCTTTTATTCGGGGGGAAACACCATATATTTT. It encodes CASSFYSGGNTIYF.

This rearrangement joins TRBV24-1 to TRBJ2-5; D might be TRBD1 (6 bases). The length of the CDR3 is 15 residues. V was clipped by 4 bases and J by 5 bases, with 16 bases between them. The germline V gene has CDR1 KGHDR and CDR2 SFDVKD. In nucleotides, the CDR3 is TGTGCCACCAGTGACCCCAGGGACACGGGGGAGACCCAGTACTTC. Translated, it gives CATSDPRDTGETQYF.

In this sample, this clone turned up a few times. V and J are TRBV4-1 and TRBJ1-2, with D perhaps matching TRBD1 (5 bases). Per the germline V gene, CDR1 is MGHRA and CDR2 is YSYEKL. CDR3 length equals 15 residues. Deletions cut 0 bases from V and 4 bases from J, with 12 bases between. In DNA, the CDR3 is TGCGCCAGCAGCCAAGAACAGGCAGCCGGCTATGGCTACACCTTC. Its protein is CASSQEQAAGYGYTF.

The chain has TRBV18 and TRBJ2-3; 7 bases fit TRBD2. CDR3 length: 14 amino acids. Germline V lookup: CDR1 KGHSH, CDR2 LQKENI. J gave up 0 bases and V 3 bases, and 0 bases lay outside the gene matches. This CDR3 reads CASSPSGSTDTQYF. CDR3 sequence (DNA): TGTGCCAGCTCACCTAGCGGGAGCACAGATACGCAGTATTTT.

The chain recombines TRBV6-5 with TRBJ2-7; D perhaps matches TRBD1 (6 bases). The V end was cut by 7 bases, the J end by 3 bases, with 16 bases between. The CDR3 is made up of 14 amino acids. CDR1 is MNHEY and CDR2 is SVGAGI in the germline V gene. CDR3 in amino acids: CASIRVQGLYEQYF. The CDR3 bases are TGTGCCAGCATTCGGGTACAGGGCCTCTACGAGCAGTACTTC.

V usage is TRBV3-1 (or the pseudogene TRBV3-2) and J usage is TRBJ1-4, with TRBD1 matching over 7 bases. The trim removed 4 bases at V and 8 bases at J, leaving 10 bases unmatched. Germline CDR1 is LGHDT and CDR2 is YNNKEL (reference sequence). The CDR3 covers 15 residues. This CDR3 reads CASSRVDRRGEKLFF. CDR3 DNA: TGTGCCAGCAGCCGGGTGGACAGGCGAGGGGAAAAACTGTTTTTT.

V is TRBV18 and J is TRBJ2-1; D uncertain. The V and J ends lost 3 bases and 7 bases respectively, with 4 bases between them. There are 11 residues in the CDR3. Germline V lookup: CDR1 KGHSH, CDR2 LQKENI. This chain's CDR3 is CASSPQNEQFF. The CDR3 DNA reads as TGTGCCAGCTCACCTCAGAATGAGCAGTTCTTC.

The rearrangement uses TRBV4-1 and TRBJ2-5; D unresolved. Trimming left V 0 bases short and J 2 bases short, with 7 bases between. The CDR3 extends over 14 amino acids. CDR1 MGHRA and CDR2 YSYEKL come from the germline V gene. CDR3 bases: TGCGCCAGCAGCCAAGATAGCCAGCAAGAGACCCAGTACTTC. Protein product: CASSQDSQQETQYF.

V and J are TRBV6-6 and TRBJ1-3; no firm D call. V shed 5 bases and J shed 0 bases, with 8 bases lying between them. The germline gives CDR1 MNHNY, CDR2 SVGAGI (reference sequence). The CDR3 covers 14 residues. This CDR3 is CASSPQSSGNTIYF. In nucleotides, the CDR3 is TGTGCCAGCAGTCCACAGAGCTCTGGAAACACCATATATTTT.

This clone has only one observation. V gene TRBV29-1 combines with J gene TRBJ1-1; tentative D call: TRBD1 (6 bases). Trimming left V 7 bases short and J 1 base short, with 13 bases between. CDR3 size: 13 residues. CDR1 and CDR2 from the germline V gene are SQVTM and ANQGSEA. In DNA form, the CDR3 reads TGCAGCGGAGCGGGACACTCGAACACTGAAGCTTTCTTT. Its translation: CSGAGHSNTEAFF.

The chain links TRBV28 to TRBJ2-5, with 15 bases matching TRBD2. CDR1 and CDR2 from the germline V gene are MDHEN and SYDVKM. V was clipped by 6 bases and J by 2 bases; unmatched bases: 4. This CDR3 region has 16 residues. CDR3 coding DNA: TGTGCCAGCAGCCCTGGACTAGCGGGAGGGCAAGAGACCCAGTACTTC. Protein product: CASSPGLAGGQETQYF.

CDR3 region: CASSFTGTSEKGTQYF. CDR3 bases: TGTGCCAGCAGCTTCACCGGGACTAGCGAAAAGGGTACGCAGTATTTT. The genes are TRBV13 and TRBJ2-3, with 10 nucleotides matching TRBD2. Germline V CDR1 and CDR2: PRHDT, FYEKMQ (reference sequence). Losses at the gene ends were 3 bases for V and 8 bases for J; bases not matched to a gene: 11. The CDR3 totals 16 residues. Variable domain in full (rest from reference TRBV13 and TRBJ2-3): AAGVIQSPRHLIKEKRETATLKCYPIPRHDTVYWYQQGPGQDPQFLISFYEKMQSDKGSIPDRFSAQQFSDYHSELNMSSLELGDSALYFCASSFTGTSEKGTQYFGPGTRLTVL.